A single sample is the source of the 24 T cell receptor beta chains below, sequenced in a study of CXCR3-negative and CXCR3-positive naive CD8 T cells. UMI labels and 5' RACE were used to prepare the TRB cDNA libraries. TCRdb reprocessed the 5' RACE reads and stores each CDR3 protein as one record, lacking DNA. Its clone listing holds 90,000 to 150,000 distinct CDR3 sequences. Study outcomes and limitations: Against CXCR3-negative naive cells, CXCR3-positive naive cells showed more hydrophobic TRB CDR3s.

No antigen has been assigned to these receptors. Source material: naive CXCR3+ CD8+ T cells from blood. Sample subset: CD45RO-CCR7+CD27+CD95- naive CD8+ T cells expressing CXCR3 (TNR3+). The receptors shown here come from a human donor in good health. Some clones in this sample may be carry-over from other donors' samples.

This sequence joins TRBV29-1 and TRBJ2-7. Germline values: CDR1 SQVTM, CDR2 ANQGSEA. The CDR3 extends over 12 amino acids. The CDR3 region is CSVYRGSYEQYF.

This chain links TRBV28 with TRBJ1-5. There are 14 residues in the CDR3. In germline, CDR1 is MDHEN, CDR2 SYDVKM. The CDR3 sequence is CASSFRGGRQPQHF.

The chain recombines TRBV4-1 with TRBJ2-1; the D call of TRBD2 rests on TCRdb alone, since no DNA is present to check it. CDR3 length: 16 residues. Germline V gene sequence: CDR1 MGHRA, CDR2 YSYEKL. The CDR3 sequence: CASSQGGLAGINEQFF.

V is TRBV25-1 and J is TRBJ2-1; TCRdb calls TRBD1, which cannot be checked without DNA. The CDR3 is made up of 15 amino acids. CDR1 MGHDK and CDR2 SYGVNS come from the germline V gene. CDR3 sequence: CASSAGTGSYNEQFF. Complete variable domain (other parts from reference TRBV25-1 and TRBJ2-1): EADIYQTPRYLVIGTGKKITLECSQTMGHDKMYWYQQDPGMELHLIHYSYGVNSTEKGDLSSESTVSRIRTEHFPLTLESARPSHTSQYLCASSAGTGSYNEQFFGPGTRLTVL.

The rearrangement links TRBV12-3 or TRBV12-4 to TRBJ2-7. CDR3 length: 15 amino acids. This chain's CDR3 is CASSLGQDSYYEQYF.

The chain links TRBV6-6 to TRBJ1-2; TCRdb indicates TRBD1, and absent DNA this call remains unverified. Looked up from germline, CDR1 is MNHNY and CDR2 is SVGAGI (reference sequence). The CDR3 is 14 residues long. CDR3 sequence reads: CASHHGTGWYGYTF.

The genes are TRBV2 and TRBJ2-1; the TCRdb D gene call, TRBD1, has no DNA to confirm it. The germline V gene encodes CDR1 SNHLY and CDR2 FYNNEI. The CDR3 runs to 13 residues. CDR3 protein: CASSDTGVAEQFF.

The gene calls are TRBV28 and TRBJ1-1. The CDR3 sequence is 14 residues long. CDR1 is MDHEN, CDR2 SYDVKM, per germline. CDR3: CASSFDPQNTEAFF.

This chain uses TRBV6-2 or TRBV6-3 with TRBJ1-6. In germline, CDR1 is MNHEY, CDR2 SVGEGT. CDR3 length equals 12 residues. The CDR3 protein is CASSYPTLSLHF.

This chain joins TRBV20-1 and TRBJ1-1. CDR1 and CDR2 from the germline V gene are DFQATT and SNEGSKA (reference sequence). This CDR3 contains 14 residues. CDR3: CSARDLAGNTEAFF.

The J gene is TRBJ2-6, the V gene TRBV7-9; with no DNA, the TCRdb D assignment of TRBD2 cannot be verified. Germline lookup yields CDR1 SEHNR and CDR2 FQNEAQ (reference sequence). This CDR3 is 16 amino acids long. The CDR3 sequence is CAGVGRQTSGANVLTF.

V and J are TRBV15 and TRBJ2-5. The V gene's germline CDR1 is LNHNV and CDR2 YYDKDF (reference sequence). The CDR3 is 15 amino acids. The CDR3 loop reads CATSPDRRPRETQYF. The full variable domain, with the rest looked up from reference TRBV15 and TRBJ2-5, is DAMVIQNPRYQVTQFGKPVTLSCSQTLNHNVMYWYQQKSSQAPKLLFHYYDKDFNNEADTPDNFQSRRPNTSFCFLDIRSPGLGDTAMYLCATSPDRRPRETQYFGPGTRLLVL.

The chain is built from TRBV28 and TRBJ2-7; the D gene TCRdb calls, TRBD2, cannot be checked with no DNA. Germline V CDR1 and CDR2: MDHEN, SYDVKM. This CDR3 has 17 amino acids. The CDR3 here is CASRPHGLAGPGGEQYF.

The chain's CDR3 is CASSLAAGGYEQYF. The V and J genes are TRBV12-3 or TRBV12-4 and TRBJ2-7; without DNA, the TCRdb call of TRBD1 cannot be checked. CDR3 length equals 14 residues.

The chain employs TRBV19 and TRBJ2-7; the TRBD2 assignment by TCRdb is unverifiable without DNA. The CDR3 is 13 residues long. From germline, CDR1 is LNHDA and CDR2 SQIVND (reference sequence). The CDR3 region is CASSRTGAYEQYF.

This sequence joins TRBV29-1 and TRBJ1-3. The germline gives CDR1 SQVTM, CDR2 ANQGSEA. The CDR3 is 11 residues long. CDR3 in amino acids: CSVDTGNTIYF.

This chain joins TRBV27 and TRBJ2-2; TCRdb lists TRBD1, though no DNA is available to test this call. This CDR3 has 17 amino acids. In germline, CDR1 is MNHEY, CDR2 SMNVEV (reference sequence). CDR3 sequence: CASNLSGGPSGTGELFF.

The CDR3 loop reads CASRTGLGENEQFF. This chain connects TRBV7-9 to TRBJ2-1; TCRdb outputs TRBD2, but without DNA this stays unchecked. Germline CDR1 SEHNR, CDR2 FQNEAQ (reference sequence). The CDR3 is 14 amino acids.

The chain has TRBV19 and TRBJ2-7; absent DNA, TCRdb's TRBD1 call cannot be checked. The CDR3 length is 15 residues. From germline, CDR1 is LNHDA and CDR2 SQIVND (reference sequence). This chain's CDR3 is CASSMASGYPYEQYF.

This chain uses TRBV12-3 or TRBV12-4 with TRBJ2-1; TCRdb's assignment of TRBD2 cannot be checked, as there is no DNA. The CDR3 is made up of 16 amino acids. CDR3 loop: CASSLEVRVEYNEQFF.

The V call is TRBV7-9, the J call TRBJ1-5; the TRBD1 assignment by TCRdb is unverifiable without DNA. The CDR3 runs to 16 residues. CDR1 SEHNR and CDR2 FQNEAQ come from the germline V gene (reference sequence). CDR3 loop: CASSVIEGHSNQPQHF.

This chain joins TRBV5-5 and TRBJ2-5; TCRdb indicates TRBD1, and absent DNA this call remains unverified. The CDR3 totals 14 residues. Germline V gene data show CDR1 as SGHKS and CDR2 as YYEKEE (reference sequence). CDR3 amino acids: CASSFGQGEETQYF.

This rearrangement joins TRBV5-1 to TRBJ1-1; TCRdb reports TRBD1, a call that lacks DNA to check it against. Per germline, CDR1 SGHRS and CDR2 YFSETQ. The CDR3 is 13 residues long. The CDR3 spells CASRQDPNTEAFF.

V is TRBV4-1 and J is TRBJ1-6. The germline V gene has CDR1 MGHRA and CDR2 YSYEKL. This CDR3 comprises 16 residues. The chain's CDR3 is CASSPAGSSYNSPLHF.